Listed below are T cell receptor beta chains from one sample, sequenced in a study of CD8 T cells in ankylosing spondylitis. Via MiXCR, TCRdb re-called the 5' RACE reads, giving one row per CDR3 protein. The data show about 110,000 distinct CDR3 sequences, 24% seen once. The sequencing input was synovial fluid, either unsorted or a sorted T cell fraction (not recorded which). Receptor source: a male donor with ankylosing spondylitis. Each CDR3 is given with its conserved first and last residue. Each record gives: D gene, J gene, V gene, clone size, CDR3 DNA, CDR3 protein. The D gene is left open where the match is weak. Not every row has a clone size; where given, it reads once, few, many or a size class.

. TRBJ2-1 TRBV20-1 many TGCAGTGCTAGAGACCCCAGGGGAAACAATGAGCAGTTCTTC CSARDPRGNNEQFF
. TRBJ1-5 TRBV12-3/TRBV12-4 . TGTGCCAGCAGCTTCCGACACAGCAATCAGCCCCAGCATTTT CASSFRHSNQPQHF
TRBD2 TRBJ2-4 TRBV29-1 few TGCAGCGTTGAGGGAGCCAGAACTAGCGGCCTAGCCAAAAACATTCAGTACTTC CSVEGARTSGLAKNIQYF
. TRBJ1-1 TRBV2 . TGTGCCAGCAGCCCTGGCCACATGAACACTGAAGCTTTCTTT CASSPGHMNTEAFF
. TRBJ1-5 TRBV6-1 . TGTGCCAGCAGTGAAGTTCATGCAGGGGAGGGGCAGCCCCAGCATTTT CASSEVHAGEGQPQHF
. TRBJ2-1 TRBV20-1 many TGCAGTGCTAGAGCGGGGGCTCTCTACAATGAGCAGTTCTTC CSARAGALYNEQFF
. TRBJ1-5 TRBV29-1 few TGCAGCGTTCGTTCATCAACAGAAAGCAATCAGCCCCAGCATTTT CSVRSSTESNQPQHF
. TRBJ2-1 TRBV12-3/TRBV12-4 few TGTGCCAGCACCTCATCGGGGGTTCGGGGGAATGAGCAGTTCTTC CASTSSGVRGNEQFF
. TRBJ2-7 TRBV29-1 . TGCAGCGCTGGGACGGCCCACACCTACGAGCAGTACTTC CSAGTAHTYEQYF
. TRBJ2-1 TRBV24-1 few TGTGCCACCCAGGGCGCAGATAGCGGAAGCTCCTACAATGAGCAGTTCTTC CATQGADSGSSYNEQFF
TRBD1 TRBJ1-5 TRBV10-3 . TGTGCCATCAGCACAGGGGGCGCGCGCAATCAGCCCCAGCATTTT CAISTGGARNQPQHF
. TRBJ2-3 TRBV11-2 . TGTGCCAGCAGCTCGAGGACCGCAAGAGCAGATACGCAGTATTTT CASSSRTARADTQYF
. TRBJ1-2 TRBV5-1 many TGCGCCAGCAGCTTCGGTCTAGACGGCTATGGCTACACCTTC CASSFGLDGYGYTF
TRBD1 TRBJ2-2 TRBV6-1 few TGTGCCTGCATGGGGACAGGGCTCACCGGGGAGCTGTTTTTT CACMGTGLTGELFF
TRBD2 TRBJ2-2 TRBV20-1 . TGCAGTGCTACTGGGAGGGCCGGGGACACCGGGGAGCTGTTTTTT CSATGRAGDTGELFF
TRBD2 TRBJ2-2 TRBV30 many TGTGCCTTCACGACTAGCGGGAGGGCCAAGGGGGAGCTGTTTTTT CAFTTSGRAKGELFF
. TRBJ2-5 TRBV10-3 . TGTGCCATCAGCGAAGACGGACTACAAGAGACCCAGTACTTC CAISEDGLQETQYF
TRBD1 TRBJ2-7 TRBV29-1 many TGCAGCGTCCTCGGGACAGGGGGCTCCTACGAGCAGTACTTC CSVLGTGGSYEQYF
TRBD2 TRBJ2-5 TRBV2 few TGTGCCAGCACTCGGACTAGCGGCCAAGAGACCCAGTACTTC CASTRTSGQETQYF
. TRBJ2-2 TRBV29-1 few TGCAGCGTTGAAGCCGCCGGACAAATTAACACCGGGGAGCTGTTTTTT CSVEAAGQINTGELFF
TRBD1 TRBJ1-2 TRBV27 few TGTGCCAGCACCCCCCGGCAGGGGGTCTATGGCTACACCTTC CASTPRQGVYGYTF
. TRBJ1-2 TRBV3-1 . TGTGCCAGCAGCCAAATGGGAGCCAGAGAGGGCTACACCTTC CASSQMGAREGYTF
. TRBJ2-3 TRBV20-1 few TGCAGTGCGCGGAGTTCCACAGATACGCAGTATTTT CSARSSTDTQYF